The source of this T cell receptor beta chain is a study of T-cell reconstitution after alpha-beta-depleted transplantation in children. Study results and limitations: The high TCRbeta diversity at day 60 in some patients came from surviving recipient T cells and thymic progenitors. Several hundred graft clones that had expanded were reportedly the source of alpha-beta T cells about two months after transplant. T-cell counts and diversity at one year post-transplant came mainly from newly produced T cells.

The library targeted TCRbeta and was prepared with unique molecular identifiers. A single record per CDR3 protein comes from TCRdb applying MiXCR to the PCR reads. Counted here are roughly 160,000 distinct CDR3 sequences, around 10% occurring once; the ten biggest clones make up under 15%. This clonotype was observed at least ten times. Its antigen is undetermined. The germline V gene encodes CDR1 SGHRS and CDR2 YFSETQ. V lost 0 bases and J lost 3, with 6 bases in between. This CDR3 region has 13 residues. The sample in question was PBMCs, obtained before TCRalphabeta/CD19-depleted stem cell transplant. The V call is TRBV5-1, the J call TRBJ2-5, with D uncertain. The clonotype originates from a boy aged 2 to 10 with acute myeloid leukemia, due to receive a stem cell transplant. The CDR3 is CASSLESEETQYF. For the CDR3, the DNA is TGCGCCAGCAGCTTGGAATCAGAAGAGACCCAGTACTTC.